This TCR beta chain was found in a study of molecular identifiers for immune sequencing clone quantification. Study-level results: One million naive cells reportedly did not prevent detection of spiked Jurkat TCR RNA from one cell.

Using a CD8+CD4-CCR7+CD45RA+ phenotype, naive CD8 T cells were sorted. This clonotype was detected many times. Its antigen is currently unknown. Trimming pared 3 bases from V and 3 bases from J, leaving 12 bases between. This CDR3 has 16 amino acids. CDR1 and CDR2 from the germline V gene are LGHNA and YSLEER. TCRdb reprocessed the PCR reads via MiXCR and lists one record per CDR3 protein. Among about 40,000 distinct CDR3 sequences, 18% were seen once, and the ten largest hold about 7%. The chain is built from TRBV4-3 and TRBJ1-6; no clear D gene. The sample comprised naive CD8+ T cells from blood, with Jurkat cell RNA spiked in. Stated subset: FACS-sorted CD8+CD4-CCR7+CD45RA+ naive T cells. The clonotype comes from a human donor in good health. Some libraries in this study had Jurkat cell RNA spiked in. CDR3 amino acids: CASSQAAEFYNSPLHF. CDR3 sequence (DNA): TGCGCCAGCAGCCAGGCAGCGGAGTTCTATAATTCACCCCTCCACTTT.